A few counts support the clone carrying this T cell receptor beta chain. Its antigen is not known. This sample is drawn from a study of CD8+ T cells in alopecia areata. Study results and limitations: Clonality was higher in lesional than normal scalp, especially in alopecia totalis/universalis. Association of baseline CD8+ expansion with response is uncertain owing to one nonresponder.

It was cDNA, reverse transcribed from extracted RNA, that served as the sequencing template. Measured with immunoSEQ multiplex PCR; TCRdb has only the in-frame clones, and not every one. This table holds some 170,000 clones, roughly 53% found once. The treatment here: oral pan-JAK inhibitor, 5-10 mg twice daily. Researchers took lesional scalp punch biopsies and peripheral blood from people who were alopecia areata patients. Germline V CDR1 and CDR2: KGHSH, LQKENI. The germline V and J ends were trimmed by 2 bases and 6 bases, with 19 bases remaining between them. The CDR3 sequence is 17 residues long.

This sequence was found in a human donor with alopecia areata. The specimen comprised CD8+ T cells sorted from blood, sampled at week 24, from a patient treated with tofacitinib. The chain recombines TRBV18 with TRBJ1-4; D is perhaps TRBD1 (5 bases). The CDR3 DNA sequence: TGTGCCAGCTCACCATTGGACACGCGTTATTTGGATGAAAAACTGTTTTTT. Its translation is CASSPLDTRYLDEKLFF.